These T cell receptor beta chains were read from a single sample in a study of blood T cell repertoires in COVID-19. Clones were read by immunoSEQ multiplex PCR, and TCRdb kept only the in-frame ones, dropping some. Of 88,000 or so clones detected, roughly 89% appear once; the ten largest clones hold about 2.3%. The sample taken for sequencing was peripheral blood. These receptors were taken from a man in his fifties or sixties with acute or convalescent COVID-19. CDR3s include the opening cysteine and the closing phenylalanine or tryptophan. A D gene is named only where the DNA matches it firmly. Clone size, where shown, is once, few, many, or a class for clones that have expanded.

cdr3_aa: CASSNLLYRGPAFF; cdr3_nt: TGTGCCAGTAGTAACCTACTTTACAGGGGCCCAGCTTTCTTT; clone_size: -; v_call: TRBV19; j_call: TRBJ1-1; d_call: TRBD1
cdr3_aa: CASSQLPGQGARGYTF; cdr3_nt: TGTGCCAGCAGCCAGTTACCGGGACAGGGGGCAAGAGGCTACACCTTC; clone_size: -; v_call: TRBV4-2; j_call: TRBJ1-2; d_call: TRBD1
cdr3_aa: CASSQQLGTDTQYF; cdr3_nt: TGTGCCAGCTCACAGCAACTAGGCACAGATACGCAGTATTTT; clone_size: once; v_call: TRBV18; j_call: TRBJ2-3; d_call: -
cdr3_aa: CASSSSSGEQYF; cdr3_nt: TGTGCCAGCAGTTCCTCCTCGGGGGAGCAGTACTTC; clone_size: -; v_call: TRBV28; j_call: TRBJ2-7; d_call: -
cdr3_aa: CASSSTPQPQHF; cdr3_nt: TGTGCCAGCAGTTCAACTCCACAGCCCCAGCATTTT; clone_size: -; v_call: TRBV6-6; j_call: TRBJ1-5; d_call: -
cdr3_aa: CASSRRGLQGIGETQYF; cdr3_nt: TGTGCCAGCAGTCGCCGGGGCTTACAGGGGATAGGAGAGACCCAGTACTTC; clone_size: once; v_call: TRBV6-6; j_call: TRBJ2-5; d_call: TRBD1
cdr3_aa: CASSSGLAGVYEQYF; cdr3_nt: TGTGCCAGCAGCTCGGGACTAGCGGGAGTCTACGAGCAGTACTTC; clone_size: -; v_call: TRBV7-8; j_call: TRBJ2-7; d_call: TRBD2
cdr3_aa: CASSLLAGGQIDTQYF; cdr3_nt: TGTGCCAGCAGCTTATTAGCGGGGGGGCAAATAGATACGCAGTATTTT; clone_size: once; v_call: TRBV7-9; j_call: TRBJ2-3; d_call: TRBD2
cdr3_aa: CASSFNRGSEAFF; cdr3_nt: TGTGCCAGCAGTTTCAACAGGGGTTCTGAAGCTTTCTTT; clone_size: -; v_call: TRBV12-3/TRBV12-4; j_call: TRBJ1-1; d_call: TRBD1
cdr3_aa: CASSVGVSGAQETQYF; cdr3_nt: TGTGCCAGCAGCGTGGGGGTTAGCGGGGCCCAAGAGACCCAGTACTTC; clone_size: -; v_call: TRBV9; j_call: TRBJ2-5; d_call: TRBD2
cdr3_aa: CASSLGGGANEQFF; cdr3_nt: TGTGCCAGCAGCTTAGGCGGGGGGGCAAATGAGCAGTTCTTC; clone_size: -; v_call: TRBV7-9; j_call: TRBJ2-1; d_call: TRBD2
cdr3_aa: CASSSPSGTDTQYF; cdr3_nt: TGTGCCAGCAGCTCTCCCAGCGGCACAGATACGCAGTATTTT; clone_size: -; v_call: TRBV7-9; j_call: TRBJ2-3; d_call: -
cdr3_aa: CASKLAGDYDTQYF; cdr3_nt: TGCGCCAGCAAACTAGCGGGAGATTACGATACGCAGTATTTT; clone_size: -; v_call: TRBV5-1; j_call: TRBJ2-3; d_call: TRBD2
cdr3_aa: CASSGHRDNTEAFF; cdr3_nt: TGTGCCAGCAGCGGCCACAGGGACAACACTGAAGCTTTCTTT; clone_size: -; v_call: TRBV7-9; j_call: TRBJ1-1; d_call: -
cdr3_aa: CTPPREGTDTQYF; cdr3_nt: TGCACCCCCCCGCGGGAGGGCACAGATACGCAGTATTTT; clone_size: -; v_call: TRBV1; j_call: TRBJ2-3; d_call: -
cdr3_aa: CASSLALATNEKLFF; cdr3_nt: TGCGCCAGCAGCTTGGCCCTAGCAACTAATGAAAAACTGTTTTTT; clone_size: -; v_call: TRBV5-1; j_call: TRBJ1-4; d_call: -
cdr3_aa: CASSSHVGSGEKLFF; cdr3_nt: TGTGCCAGCAGTTCCCACGTAGGGTCGGGAGAAAAACTGTTTTTT; clone_size: -; v_call: TRBV25-1; j_call: TRBJ1-4; d_call: -
cdr3_aa: CASSRPRGGANTGELFF; cdr3_nt: TGTGCCAGCAGCCGACCGCGGGGGGGCGCGAACACCGGGGAGCTGTTTTTT; clone_size: -; v_call: TRBV3-1/TRBV3-2; j_call: TRBJ2-2; d_call: TRBD2
cdr3_aa: CASSLRHDLTDTQYF; cdr3_nt: TGTGCCAGCAGCTTAAGACACGACCTCACAGATACGCAGTATTTT; clone_size: -; v_call: TRBV7-2; j_call: TRBJ2-3; d_call: -
cdr3_aa: CASSQEAGPNTGELFF; cdr3_nt: TGCGCCAGCAGCCAAGAGGCTGGTCCAAACACCGGGGAGCTGTTTTTT; clone_size: -; v_call: TRBV4-3; j_call: TRBJ2-2; d_call: -
cdr3_aa: CASTGGAGDSPLHF; cdr3_nt: TGTGCCAGTACCGGAGGGGCAGGTGATTCACCCCTCCACTTT; clone_size: -; v_call: TRBV19; j_call: TRBJ1-6; d_call: -
cdr3_aa: CATSHGTSGYNEQFF; cdr3_nt: TGTGCCACCTCTCACGGGACTAGCGGATACAATGAGCAGTTCTTC; clone_size: once; v_call: TRBV25-1; j_call: TRBJ2-1; d_call: TRBD2
cdr3_aa: CASSSVSGSSYEQYF; cdr3_nt: TGCGCCAGCAGCTCGGTAAGCGGGAGCAGCTACGAGCAGTACTTC; clone_size: -; v_call: TRBV5-1; j_call: TRBJ2-7; d_call: TRBD2
cdr3_aa: CASSFFEGPLHF; cdr3_nt: TGTGCCAGCAGCTTCTTTGAGGGACCCCTCCACTTT; clone_size: -; v_call: TRBV7-9; j_call: TRBJ1-6; d_call: -
cdr3_aa: CASSLRLQQPQHF; cdr3_nt: TGTGCCAGCAGTTTAAGACTCCAACAGCCCCAGCATTTT; clone_size: -; v_call: TRBV12-3/TRBV12-4; j_call: TRBJ1-5; d_call: -
cdr3_aa: CASSLTAGRTEAFF; cdr3_nt: TGTGCCAGCAGCTTGACCGCCGGGAGGACTGAAGCTTTCTTT; clone_size: few; v_call: TRBV5-4; j_call: TRBJ1-1; d_call: -
cdr3_aa: CASRDRTGGGNGYTF; cdr3_nt: TGCGCCAGCAGAGATAGGACAGGGGGCGGGAATGGCTACACCTTC; clone_size: -; v_call: TRBV5-1; j_call: TRBJ1-2; d_call: TRBD1